The 32 T cell receptor beta chains given below trace back to one sample, sequenced in a study of blood T cell repertoires in COVID-19. TCRdb's copy holds only in-frame clones and misses some; the assay was immunoSEQ multiplex PCR. The sample has about 360,000 clones, 70% to 90% seen once. What was sequenced was peripheral blood. These receptors all stem from a human donor in a cohort sampled during active COVID-19.

V usage is TRBV5-6 and J usage is TRBJ2-3; weak D call: TRBD2 (5 bases). The CDR3 has 14 amino acids. The germline gives CDR1 SGHDT, CDR2 YYEEEE. The ends were cut back, 1 base at V and 1 base at J, with 7 bases in the middle. DNA of the CDR3: TGTGCCAGCAGCTTGTACGGGGGCACAGATACGCAGTATTTT. The encoded protein is CASSLYGGTDTQYF.

The rearrangement joins TRBV4-1 to TRBJ2-5; TRBD2 is a possible D gene (5 bases). V was cut by 1 base and J by 5 bases, with 8 bases left in between. The CDR3 extends over 13 amino acids. The germline V gene encodes CDR1 MGHRA and CDR2 YSYEKL. This chain's CDR3 is CASSQVRGETQYF. The CDR3 coding sequence is TGCGCCAGCAGCCAAGTACGCGGGGAGACCCAGTACTTC.

The chain couples TRBV18 to TRBJ2-3; 12 positions match TRBD2. Germline assignment: CDR1 KGHSH and CDR2 LQKENI. V shed 2 bases and J 4 bases; nucleotides not matched to a gene: 4. The CDR3 is made up of 16 amino acids. This CDR3 reads CASSPRTSGMADTQYF. For the CDR3, the DNA is TGTGCCAGCTCACCAAGGACTAGCGGGATGGCAGATACGCAGTATTTT.

The genes are TRBV29-1 and TRBJ2-1, with D perhaps TRBD1 (6 bases). Germline V gene lookup returns CDR1 SQVTM and CDR2 ANQGSEA. This CDR3 has 14 amino acids. V shed 3 bases and J shed 4 bases, with 13 bases lying between them. In DNA, the CDR3 is TGCAGCGTTGACCCGGACAGATCTTACAATGAGCAGTTCTTC. It is translated as CSVDPDRSYNEQFF.

The chain has TRBV15 and TRBJ2-7, with D possibly being TRBD1 (6 bases). The CDR3 covers 14 residues. Trimming removed 3 bases from V and 3 bases from J, with 12 bases in between. Germline loops: CDR1 LNHNV, CDR2 YYDKDF (reference sequence). CDR3 loop: CATSRPQGHYEQYF. CDR3 bases: TGTGCCACCAGCAGGCCACAGGGCCACTACGAGCAGTACTTC.

The chain employs TRBV6-5 and TRBJ1-1; TRBD1 is a possible D gene (5 bases). CDR1 and CDR2 from the germline V gene are MNHEY and SVGAGI. CDR3 length: 15 amino acids. Between the trimmed V and J ends, which lost 7 bases and 0 bases, there was a span of 15 bases. CDR3 sequence (DNA): TGTGCCAGCACCCAGGGCGGGGGGATGAACACTGAAGCTTTCTTT. Translated: CASTQGGGMNTEAFF.

The gene calls are TRBV4-1 and TRBJ2-3; the D is unclear. The V end was cut by 4 bases, the J end by 0 bases, with 23 bases between. CDR1 is MGHRA and CDR2 is YSYEKL in the germline V gene. This CDR3 comprises 19 residues. The CDR3 DNA reads as TGCGCCAGCAGCCTCAAGAATAATAGGAACAGTCCTAGCACAGATACGCAGTATTTT. This sequence encodes CASSLKNNRNSPSTDTQYF.

This chain uses TRBV2 with TRBJ1-1, with a tentative D call TRBD1 (5 bases). The CDR3 runs 15 residues. V was pared by 3 bases and J by 3 bases, with 14 bases between. The germline V gene has CDR1 SNHLY and CDR2 FYNNEI. The CDR3 spells CASSEFRVKDTEAFF. The DNA for the CDR3 is TGTGCCAGCAGTGAGTTCAGGGTCAAGGACACTGAAGCTTTCTTT.

The chain employs TRBV2 and TRBJ1-1; 7 bases map to TRBD1. CDR1 and CDR2 (germline): SNHLY, FYNNEI. This CDR3 comprises 14 residues. The junction had 4 bases not matched to a gene; V was cut back by 5 bases and J by 1 base. Here the CDR3 DNA reads TGTGCCAGCAGTTGGACAGGCACGAACACTGAAGCTTTCTTT. Translation gives CASSWTGTNTEAFF.

The chain has TRBV16 and TRBJ1-1, with D tentatively TRBD1 (6 bases). Germline CDR1 is KGHSY and CDR2 is FQNENV. V was pared by 0 bases and J by 4 bases, with 9 bases between. CDR3 length equals 14 residues. The CDR3 sequence is CASSQSVRGTEAFF. In DNA, the CDR3 is TGTGCCAGCAGCCAATCGGTCAGGGGCACTGAAGCTTTCTTT. Variable domain in full (rest from reference TRBV16 and TRBJ1-1): GEEVAQTPKHLVRGEGQKAKLYCAPIKGHSYVFWYQQVLKNEFKFLISFQNENVFDETGMPKERFSAKCLPNSPCSLEIQATKLEDSAVYFCASSQSVRGTEAFFGQGTRLTVV.

The chain couples TRBV6-5 to TRBJ1-4, with TRBD1 identical over 9 bases. J was trimmed by 0 bases and V by 9 bases; bases with no gene match: 2. Germline-derived CDR1 and CDR2 are MNHEY and SVGAGI. The CDR3 has 14 residues. The CDR3 loop is CASRQGATNEKLFF. The DNA for the CDR3 is TGTGCCAGTAGACAGGGGGCAACTAATGAAAAACTGTTTTTT.

The genes are TRBV21-1 and TRBJ1-5; the table's D call of TRBD1 was not tested on the DNA. TRBV21-1 is tagged as a pseudogene. The CDR3 extends over 21 amino acids. The CDR3 is CASSKTGRGYRHLYSNQPQHF. The DNA of the CDR3 is TGTGCCAGCAGCAAAACGGGCAGGGGATACCGACACCTTTATAGCAATCAGCCCCAGCATTTT.

The chain joins TRBV13 to TRBJ2-1; the match to TRBD1 covers 9 bases. With V trimmed by 4 bases and J by 8 bases, 9 bases remained unmatched. Germline V gives CDR1 PRHDT, CDR2 FYEKMQ (reference sequence). The CDR3 is 15 residues long. DNA of the CDR3: TGTGCCAGCAGCTCTATGGGACAGGGCGGCGATGAGCAGTTCTTC. Translating it yields CASSSMGQGGDEQFF.

This chain links TRBV6-2 or TRBV6-3 with TRBJ1-2, with a possible D match to TRBD1 (6 bases). The CDR3 length is 14 residues. Germline V CDR1 and CDR2: MNHEY, SVGEGT. V lost 4 bases, J lost 2 bases, and 11 bases lay in between. In DNA, the CDR3 is TGTGCCAGCAGTTCCCGGACAGAGAACTATGGCTACACCTTC. Translating it yields CASSSRTENYGYTF.

The genes are TRBV19 and TRBJ2-2; 12 bases align to TRBD2. V was pared by 5 bases and J by 1 base, with 11 bases of the junction left unmatched. Per the germline V gene, CDR1 is LNHDA and CDR2 is SQIVND (reference sequence). This CDR3 spans 19 amino acids. The DNA for the CDR3 is TGTGCCAGTAGTCCTCACCCCGGACTAGCGGGAATGAACACCGGGGAGCTGTTTTTT. Translating gives CASSPHPGLAGMNTGELFF.

The genes are TRBV5-1 and TRBJ2-7, with D maybe TRBD1 (5 bases). Germline V gives CDR1 SGHRS, CDR2 YFSETQ. This CDR3 contains 14 residues. Trimming removed 1 base at V and 4 bases at J, with 12 bases between. The CDR3 sequence: CASSLIRGRYEQYF. CDR3 nucleotides: TGCGCCAGCAGCTTGATTAGGGGCAGGTACGAGCAGTACTTC.

V is TRBV5-6 and J is TRBJ1-5; D may be TRBD1 (5 bases). Looked up from germline, CDR1 is SGHDT and CDR2 is YYEEEE. The V gene lost 4 bases and the J gene lost 11 bases, with 16 bases spanning the gap. This CDR3 is built from 13 residues. The CDR3 DNA reads as TGTGCCAGCAGCCGGGGGGAGAGAACAGCCCAGCATTTT. Translated, it gives CASSRGERTAQHF.

V gene TRBV2 combines with J gene TRBJ1-5, with 7 positions matching TRBD1. There are 14 residues in the CDR3. The V and J ends lost 6 bases and 4 bases, in that order; junction bases with no gene match: 6. The germline CDR1 and CDR2 sequences are SNHLY and FYNNEI. The CDR3 loop reads CASREYRGNQPQHF. DNA of the CDR3: TGTGCCAGCAGGGAGTACAGGGGAAATCAGCCCCAGCATTTT. Using reference TRBV2 and TRBJ1-5 for the parts outside the CDR3, the full variable domain is EPEVTQTPSHQVTQMGQEVILRCVPISNHLYFYWYRQILGQKVEFLVSFYNNEISEKSEIFDDQFSVERPDGSNFTLKIRSTKLEDSAMYFCASREYRGNQPQHFGDGTRLSIL.

This chain uses TRBV14 with TRBJ1-4; weak D call: TRBD1 (5 bases). V lost 1 base and J lost 5, with 17 bases in between. This CDR3 is 17 amino acids long. The germline V gene has CDR1 SGHDN and CDR2 FVKESK. CDR3 in amino acids: CASSQVLRGGENEKLFF. In nucleotides, the CDR3 is TGTGCCAGCAGCCAAGTTCTGCGGGGGGGGGAAAATGAAAAACTGTTTTTT. The full variable domain, completed using reference TRBV14 and TRBJ1-4, is EAGVTQFPSHSVIEKGQTVTLRCDPISGHDNLYWYRRVMGKEIKFLLHFVKESKQDESGMPNNRFLAERTGGTYSTLKVQPAELEDSGVYFCASSQVLRGGENEKLFFGSGTQLSVL.

The chain carries TRBV10-2 and TRBJ2-1; possible D gene TRBD2, 6 bases. In germline, CDR1 is WSHSY, CDR2 SAAADI. This CDR3 region has 13 residues. V lost 2 bases and J 8 bases, leaving 10 bases between the germline ends. CDR3 sequence: CASSEDPGDEQFF. The CDR3, as DNA: TGCGCCAGCAGTGAGGATCCGGGGGATGAGCAGTTCTTC.

The gene calls are TRBV5-1 and TRBJ2-3, with TRBD2 matching 8 bases. The germline V gene has CDR1 SGHRS and CDR2 YFSETQ. The CDR3 loop spans 13 amino acids. J lost 11 bases, V lost 3 bases, and 8 bases had no gene match. CDR3 amino acids: CASSSSAGVMQYF. CDR3 nucleotide sequence: TGCGCCAGCAGCTCCTCAGCGGGGGTCATGCAGTATTTT.

This chain connects TRBV5-1 to TRBJ2-1; 10 nucleotides align to TRBD2. The V segment lost 2 bases and the J segment 7 bases; nucleotides outside the gene matches: 9. Germline V gene lookup returns CDR1 SGHRS and CDR2 YFSETQ. The CDR3 is 16 amino acids. This CDR3 is CASSLLTSGDDNEQFF. CDR3 nucleotides: TGCGCCAGCAGCTTATTAACTAGCGGGGACGATAATGAGCAGTTCTTC.

The chain has TRBV10-3 and TRBJ2-2; the match to TRBD2 covers 13 bases. Germline CDR1 reads ENHRY; CDR2 reads SYGVKD. CDR3 length: 16 amino acids. J gave up 7 bases and V 6 bases, and 8 bases lay outside the gene matches. DNA of the CDR3: TGTGCCATCAGAAGCTTAACTAGCGGGAGGGTCGGGGAGCTGTTTTTT. This encodes CAIRSLTSGRVGELFF.

Here the CDR3 DNA reads TGTGCCAGCAGTGCGGCGGGAGGGCCGAACGGGGAGCTGTTTTTT. It specifies CASSAAGGPNGELFF. The gene calls are TRBV6-4 and TRBJ2-2, with TRBD2 matching 9 bases. With V trimmed by 4 bases and J by 7 bases, 7 bases remained unmatched. The CDR3 length is 15 residues. Germline V gene data show CDR1 as MRHNA and CDR2 as SNTAGT.

This chain joins TRBV29-1 and TRBJ2-1, with 10 positions matching TRBD2. CDR1 is SQVTM, CDR2 ANQGSEA, per germline. CDR3 length equals 16 residues. Trimming cost V 5 bases and J 4 bases; bases outside gene matches: 11. The CDR3 reads CSVTPPLAGTYNEQFF. The DNA for the CDR3 is TGCAGCGTTACCCCCCCACTAGCGGGGACATACAATGAGCAGTTCTTC.

CDR3 sequence (DNA): TGTGCCACCAGCAGAGAGGGGGGTTGGACTGAAGCTTTCTTT. This encodes CATSREGGWTEAFF. The rearrangement uses TRBV15 and TRBJ1-1; D might be TRBD1 (5 bases). In germline, CDR1 is LNHNV, CDR2 YYDKDF (reference sequence). CDR3 length: 14 residues. The ends were cut back, 0 bases at V and 5 bases at J, with 10 bases in the middle. Combining the CDR3 with reference TRBV15 and TRBJ1-1 gives the whole variable domain DAMVIQNPRYQVTQFGKPVTLSCSQTLNHNVMYWYQQKSSQAPKLLFHYYDKDFNNEADTPDNFQSRRPNTSFCFLDIRSPGLGDTAMYLCATSREGGWTEAFFGQGTRLTVV.

This chain links TRBV3-1 (or the pseudogene TRBV3-2) with TRBJ2-6; the D gene is possibly TRBD1 (5 bases). In germline, CDR1 is LGHDT, CDR2 YNNKEL (reference sequence). Trimming took 3 bases from V and 4 from J, leaving 22 bases between them. The CDR3 spans 19 residues. The CDR3 bases are TGTGCCAGCAGCCACACCAGGGTTAGGCGGTCCCAAGGGGCCAACGTCCTGACTTTC. This sequence encodes CASSHTRVRRSQGANVLTF.

This sequence joins TRBV30 and TRBJ2-7; 9 bases agree with TRBD2. The V segment lost 4 bases and the J segment 4 bases; nucleotides outside the gene matches: 8. The germline CDR1 and CDR2 sequences are GTSNPN and SVGIG (reference sequence). The CDR3 is 14 amino acids. The CDR3 coding sequence is TGTGCCTGGAAGGAATCTAGCGGGGATTACGAGCAGTACTTC. Its protein product is CAWKESSGDYEQYF.

The J gene is TRBJ1-4, the V gene TRBV19; the D gene is possibly TRBD1 (6 bases). The germline CDR1 and CDR2 sequences are LNHDA and SQIVND (reference sequence). There are 14 residues in the CDR3. The germline V and J ends were trimmed by 6 bases and 8 bases, with 16 bases remaining between them. CDR3 protein: CASRLTGRQEKLFF. The CDR3 nucleotides are TGTGCCAGTAGGCTGACAGGCCGCCAGGAAAAACTGTTTTTT.

This clone was detected only once. V usage is TRBV3-1 (or the pseudogene TRBV3-2) and J usage is TRBJ1-5; TRBD1 might be the D (6 bases). V lost 4 bases and J 6 bases, leaving 25 bases between the germline ends. CDR3 length: 18 residues. The germline gives CDR1 LGHDT, CDR2 YNNKEL (reference sequence). The CDR3 spells CASSPGGGGWPGGQPQHF. The CDR3 DNA sequence: TGTGCCAGCAGCCCCGGAGGAGGGGGGTGGCCGGGAGGTCAGCCCCAGCATTTT.

The V gene is TRBV7-9, the J gene TRBJ1-1, with D possibly matching TRBD1 (6 bases). The V gene's germline CDR1 is SEHNR and CDR2 FQNEAQ (reference sequence). Trimming took 2 bases from V and 4 from J, leaving 14 bases between them. The CDR3 is 15 residues long. The chain's CDR3 is CASSLRQAVVTEAFF. Written as DNA, the CDR3 is TGTGCCAGCAGCTTACGACAGGCAGTCGTCACTGAAGCTTTCTTT.

The chain uses TRBV18 and TRBJ1-5, with TRBD1 matching 7 bases. Germline-derived CDR1 and CDR2 are KGHSH and LQKENI. J gave up 1 base and V 3 bases, and 12 bases lay outside the gene matches. The CDR3 is made up of 18 amino acids. The CDR3 nucleotides are TGTGCCAGCTCACCGAGCGACAGACGACAGGGCAGCAATCAGCCCCAGCATTTT. Protein sequence: CASSPSDRRQGSNQPQHF.